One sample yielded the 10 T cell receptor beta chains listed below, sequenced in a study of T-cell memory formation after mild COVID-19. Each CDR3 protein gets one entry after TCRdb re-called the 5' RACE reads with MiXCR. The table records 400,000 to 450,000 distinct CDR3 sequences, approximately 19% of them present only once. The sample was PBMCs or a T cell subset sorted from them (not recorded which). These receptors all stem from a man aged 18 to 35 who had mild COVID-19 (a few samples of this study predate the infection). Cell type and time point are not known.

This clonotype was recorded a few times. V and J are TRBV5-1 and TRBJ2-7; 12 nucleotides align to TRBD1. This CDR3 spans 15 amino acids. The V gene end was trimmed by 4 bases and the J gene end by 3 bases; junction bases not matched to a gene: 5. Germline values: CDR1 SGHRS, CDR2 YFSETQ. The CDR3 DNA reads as TGCGCCAGCAGCACGGGACAGGGGGCGAGCTACGAGCAGTACTTC. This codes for CASSTGQGASYEQYF.

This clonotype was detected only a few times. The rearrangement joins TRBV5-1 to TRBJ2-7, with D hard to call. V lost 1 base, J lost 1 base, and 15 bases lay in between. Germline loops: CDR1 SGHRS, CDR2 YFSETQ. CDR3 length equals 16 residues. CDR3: CASSLNPATKSYEQYF. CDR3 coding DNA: TGCGCCAGCAGCTTGAACCCAGCGACAAAATCCTACGAGCAGTACTTC.

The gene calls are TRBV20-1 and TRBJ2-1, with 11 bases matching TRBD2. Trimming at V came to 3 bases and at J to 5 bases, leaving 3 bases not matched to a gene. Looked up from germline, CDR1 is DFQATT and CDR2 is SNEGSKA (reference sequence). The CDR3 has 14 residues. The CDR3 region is CSASTSGGHNEQFF. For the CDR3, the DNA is TGCAGTGCTAGTACTAGCGGGGGACACAATGAGCAGTTCTTC.

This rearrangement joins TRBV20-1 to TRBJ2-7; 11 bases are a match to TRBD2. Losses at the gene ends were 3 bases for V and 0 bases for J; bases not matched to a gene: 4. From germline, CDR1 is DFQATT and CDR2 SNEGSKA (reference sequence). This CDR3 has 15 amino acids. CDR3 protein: CSARGTSGSSYEQYV. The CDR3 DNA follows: TGCAGTGCTAGGGGCACTAGCGGGAGCTCCTACGAGCAGTACGTC.

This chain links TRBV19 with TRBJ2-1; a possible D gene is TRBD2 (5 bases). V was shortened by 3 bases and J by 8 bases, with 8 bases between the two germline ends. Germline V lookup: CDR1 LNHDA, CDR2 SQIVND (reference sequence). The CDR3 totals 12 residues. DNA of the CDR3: TGTGCCAGTAGTATTGGAGGATATGAGCAGTTCTTC. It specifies CASSIGGYEQFF.

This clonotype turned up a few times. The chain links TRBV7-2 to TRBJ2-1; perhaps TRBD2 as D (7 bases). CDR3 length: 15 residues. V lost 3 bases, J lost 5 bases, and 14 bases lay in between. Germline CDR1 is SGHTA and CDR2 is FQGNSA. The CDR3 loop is CASSFSAGADNEQFF. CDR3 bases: TGTGCCAGCAGCTTCAGCGCGGGGGCCGACAATGAGCAGTTCTTC.

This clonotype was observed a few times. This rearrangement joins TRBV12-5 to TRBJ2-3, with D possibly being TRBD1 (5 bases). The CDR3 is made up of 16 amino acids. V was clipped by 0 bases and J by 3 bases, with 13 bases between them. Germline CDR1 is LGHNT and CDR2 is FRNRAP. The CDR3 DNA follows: TGTGCTAGTGGTTTGGTACTGGGGCCCCGGACAGATACGCAGTATTTT. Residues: CASGLVLGPRTDTQYF.

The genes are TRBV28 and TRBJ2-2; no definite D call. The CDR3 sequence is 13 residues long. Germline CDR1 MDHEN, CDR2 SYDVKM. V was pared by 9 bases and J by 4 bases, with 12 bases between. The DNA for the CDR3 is TGTGCCAGTGACCAGACAATCACCGGGGAGCTGTTTTTT. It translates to CASDQTITGELFF. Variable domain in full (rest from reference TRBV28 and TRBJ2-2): DVKVTQSSRYLVKRTGEKVFLECVQDMDHENMFWYRQDPGLGLRLIYFSYDVKMKEKGDIPEGYSVSREKKERFSLILESASTNQTSMYLCASDQTITGELFFGEGSRLTVL.

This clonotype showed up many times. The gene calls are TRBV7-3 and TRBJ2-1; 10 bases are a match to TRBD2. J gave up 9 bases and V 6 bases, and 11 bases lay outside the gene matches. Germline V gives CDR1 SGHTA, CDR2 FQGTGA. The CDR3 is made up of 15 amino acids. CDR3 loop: CASRPPPGTSVEQFF. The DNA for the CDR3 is TGTGCCAGCAGACCCCCGCCCGGGACTAGCGTTGAGCAGTTCTTC.

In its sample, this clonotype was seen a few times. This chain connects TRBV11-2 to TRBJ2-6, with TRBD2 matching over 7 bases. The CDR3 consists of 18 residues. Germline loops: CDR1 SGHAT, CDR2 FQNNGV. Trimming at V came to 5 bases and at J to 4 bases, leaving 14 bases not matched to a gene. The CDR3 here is CASSPGGGTFAGANVLTF. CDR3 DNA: TGTGCCAGCAGCCCCGGGGGAGGGACGTTTGCGGGGGCCAACGTCCTGACTTTC. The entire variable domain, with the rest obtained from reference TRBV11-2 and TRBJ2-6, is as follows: EAGVAQSPRYKIIEKRQSVAFWCNPISGHATLYWYQQILGQGPKLLIQFQNNGVVDDSQLPKDRFSAERLKGVDSTLKIQPAKLEDSAVYLCASSPGGGTFAGANVLTFGAGSRLTVL.